This T cell receptor (beta chain) was obtained from a study of T cells after yellow fever vaccination. The CDR3 totals 14 residues. Germline V gene sequence: CDR1 SGHRS, CDR2 YFSETQ. V dropped 2 bases and J dropped 4 bases, with 12 bases sitting between them. By frequency in the sample, this clonotype is medium-sized. Findings of the study overall: Among primary-vaccination clones, most reappeared after the booster, at almost 98% for CD4 and approximately 90% for CD8.

TCRdb processed the 5' RACE reads anew with MiXCR; each CDR3 protein has one entry. Seen here are about 26,000 distinct CDR3 sequences, about 5.5% observed once, and the top ten hold 12%. This clonotype was sampled from a young man who received the YFV17D yellow fever vaccine. Material: PBMCs, either bulk or a sorted T-cell subset (CD4+, CD8+, memory, or dextramer-sorted; not recorded which), obtained 15 days after the yellow fever booster vaccination. The rearrangement links TRBV5-1 to TRBJ1-1, with D tentatively TRBD1 (5 bases). In DNA, the CDR3 is TGCGCCAGCAGCTTCGGGAACGGGGGCACTGAAGCTTTCTTT. Its translation: CASSFGNGGTEAFF.